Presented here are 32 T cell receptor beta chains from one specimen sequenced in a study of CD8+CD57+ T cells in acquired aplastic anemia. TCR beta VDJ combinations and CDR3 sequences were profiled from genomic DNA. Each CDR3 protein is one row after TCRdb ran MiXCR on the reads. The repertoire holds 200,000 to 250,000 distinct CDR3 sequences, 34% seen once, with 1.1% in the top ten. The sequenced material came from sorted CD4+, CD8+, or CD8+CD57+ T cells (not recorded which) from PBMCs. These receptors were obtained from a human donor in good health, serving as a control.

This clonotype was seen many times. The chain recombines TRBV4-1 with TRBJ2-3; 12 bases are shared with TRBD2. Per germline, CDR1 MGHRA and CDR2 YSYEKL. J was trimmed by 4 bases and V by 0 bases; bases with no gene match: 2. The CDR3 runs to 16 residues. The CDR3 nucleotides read TGCGCCAGCAGCCAAGACTCTAGCGGGAGGGCAGATACGCAGTATTTT. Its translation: CASSQDSSGRADTQYF.

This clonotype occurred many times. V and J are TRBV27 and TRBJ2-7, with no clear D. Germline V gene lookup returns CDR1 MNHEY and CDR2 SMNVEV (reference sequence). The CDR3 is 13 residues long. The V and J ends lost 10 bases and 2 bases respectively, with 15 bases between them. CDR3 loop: CATRKAEAYEQYF. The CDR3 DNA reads TGTGCCACCAGGAAGGCCGAAGCCTACGAGCAGTACTTC.

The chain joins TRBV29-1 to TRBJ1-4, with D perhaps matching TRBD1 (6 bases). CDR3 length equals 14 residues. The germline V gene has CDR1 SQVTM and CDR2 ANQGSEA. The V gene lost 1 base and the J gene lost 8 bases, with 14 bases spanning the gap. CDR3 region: CSVEVQGRREKLFF. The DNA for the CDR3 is TGCAGCGTTGAAGTTCAGGGGCGGCGAGAAAAACTGTTTTTT.

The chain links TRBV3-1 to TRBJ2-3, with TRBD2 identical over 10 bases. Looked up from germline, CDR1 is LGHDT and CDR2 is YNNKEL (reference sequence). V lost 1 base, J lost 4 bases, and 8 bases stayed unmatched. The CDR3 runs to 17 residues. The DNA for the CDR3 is TGTGCCAGCAGCCAAGGCCTTCTAGCGGGGGTGCCAGATACGCAGTATTTT. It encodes CASSQGLLAGVPDTQYF.

CDR3 in amino acids: CATSEGTSYEQYF. In DNA, the CDR3 is TGTGCCACCAGCGAGGGAACATCCTACGAGCAGTACTTC. The V gene is TRBV15, the J gene TRBJ2-7; D possibly corresponds to TRBD2 (5 bases). From germline, CDR1 is LNHNV and CDR2 YYDKDF (reference sequence). With 5 bases removed from V and 1 base from J, the gap between germline ends came to 9 bases. The CDR3 is 13 amino acids.

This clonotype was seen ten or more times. CDR3 region: CASSPGQQPQHF. CDR3 bases: TGTGCCAGCAGCCCGGGGCAGCAGCCCCAGCATTTT. This rearrangement joins TRBV7-6 to TRBJ1-5, with D possibly being TRBD1 (5 bases). Trimming took off 5 bases at V and 7 bases at J, with 9 bases between the two ends. The V gene's germline CDR1 is SGHVS and CDR2 FNYEAQ. The CDR3 sequence is 12 residues long.

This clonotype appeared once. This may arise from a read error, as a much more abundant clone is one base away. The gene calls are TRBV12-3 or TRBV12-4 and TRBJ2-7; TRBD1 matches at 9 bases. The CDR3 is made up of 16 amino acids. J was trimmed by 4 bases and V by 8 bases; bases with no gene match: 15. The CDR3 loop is CASRLPPGTGTYEQYF. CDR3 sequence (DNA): TGTGCCAGCCGCCTGCCACCCGGGACAGGGACTTACGAGCAGTACTTC.

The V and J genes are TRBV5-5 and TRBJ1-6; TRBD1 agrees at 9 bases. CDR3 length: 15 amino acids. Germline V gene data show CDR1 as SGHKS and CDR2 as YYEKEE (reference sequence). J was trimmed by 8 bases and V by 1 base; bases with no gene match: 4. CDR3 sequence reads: CASSLRRDRDSPLHF. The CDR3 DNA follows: TGTGCCAGCAGCTTGCGCAGGGACAGGGATTCACCCCTCCACTTT.

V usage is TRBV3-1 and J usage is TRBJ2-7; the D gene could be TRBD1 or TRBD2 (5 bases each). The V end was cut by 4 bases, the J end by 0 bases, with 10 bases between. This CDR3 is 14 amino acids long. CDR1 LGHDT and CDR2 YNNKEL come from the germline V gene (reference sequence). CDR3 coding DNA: TGTGCCAGCAGCCGATGGGGGAACTCCTACGAGCAGTACTTC. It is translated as CASSRWGNSYEQYF.

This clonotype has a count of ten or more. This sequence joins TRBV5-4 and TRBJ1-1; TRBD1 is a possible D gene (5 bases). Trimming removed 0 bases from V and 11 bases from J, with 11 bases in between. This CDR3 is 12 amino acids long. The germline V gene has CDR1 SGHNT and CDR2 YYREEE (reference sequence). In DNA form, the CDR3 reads TGTGCCAGCAGCTTGGCGGGGAGGGGTGCTTTCTTT. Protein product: CASSLAGRGAFF. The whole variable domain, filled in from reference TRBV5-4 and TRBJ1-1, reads ETGVTQSPTHLIKTRGQQVTLRCSSQSGHNTVSWYQQALGQGPQFIFQYYREEENGRGNFPPRFSGLQFPNYSSELNVNALELDDSALYLCASSLAGRGAFFGQGTRLTVV.

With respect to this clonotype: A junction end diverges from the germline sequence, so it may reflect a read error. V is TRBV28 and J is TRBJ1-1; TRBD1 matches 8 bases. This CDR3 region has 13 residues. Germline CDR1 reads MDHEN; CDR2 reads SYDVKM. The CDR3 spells CASSLLGQGSFGF. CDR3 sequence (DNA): TGTGCCAGCAGTTTACTTGGACAGGGAAGCTTTGGCTTT. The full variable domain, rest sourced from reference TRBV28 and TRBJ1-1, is DVKVTQSSRYLVKRTGEKVFLECVQDMDHENMFWYRQDPGLGLRLIYFSYDVKMKEKGDIPEGYSVSREKKERFSLILESASTNQTSMYLCASSLLGQGSFGFGQGTRLTVV.

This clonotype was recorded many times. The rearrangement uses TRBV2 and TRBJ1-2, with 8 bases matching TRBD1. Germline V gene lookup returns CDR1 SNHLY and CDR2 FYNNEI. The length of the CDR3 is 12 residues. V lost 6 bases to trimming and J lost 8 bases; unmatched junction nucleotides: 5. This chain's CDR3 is CASSLTGEGYTF. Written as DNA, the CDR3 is TGTGCCAGCAGCCTGACAGGGGAGGGCTACACCTTC. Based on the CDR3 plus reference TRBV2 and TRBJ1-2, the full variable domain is EPEVTQTPSHQVTQMGQEVILRCVPISNHLYFYWYRQILGQKVEFLVSFYNNEISEKSEIFDDQFSVERPDGSNFTLKIRSTKLEDSAMYFCASSLTGEGYTFGSGTRLTVV.

CDR3 in DNA: TGTGCCAGCAGCCCCCCAGTCGCGCGGGGTGCCAATGAGCAGTTCTTC. Amino acids: CASSPPVARGANEQFF. The chain joins TRBV9 to TRBJ2-1, with a weak D call TRBD2 (6 bases). The CDR3 sequence is 16 residues long. CDR1 is SGDLS, CDR2 YYNGEE, per germline. Trimming cost V 4 bases and J 6 bases, with 20 bases left between them.

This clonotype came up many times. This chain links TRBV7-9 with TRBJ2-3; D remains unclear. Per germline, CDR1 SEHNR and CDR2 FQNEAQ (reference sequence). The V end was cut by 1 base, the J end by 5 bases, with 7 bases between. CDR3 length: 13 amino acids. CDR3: CASSLGAVDTQYF. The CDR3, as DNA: TGTGCCAGCAGCTTAGGCGCGGTAGATACGCAGTATTTT. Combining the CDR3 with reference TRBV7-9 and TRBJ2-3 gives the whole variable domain DTGVSQNPRHKITKRGQNVTFRCDPISEHNRLYWYRQTLGQGPEFLTYFQNEAQLEKSRLLSDRFSAERPKGSFSTLEIQRTEQGDSAMYLCASSLGAVDTQYFGPGTRLTVL.

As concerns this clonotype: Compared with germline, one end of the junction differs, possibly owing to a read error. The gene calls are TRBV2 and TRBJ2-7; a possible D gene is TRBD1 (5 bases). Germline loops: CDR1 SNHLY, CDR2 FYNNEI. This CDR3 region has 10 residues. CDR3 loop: CASRLQETHF. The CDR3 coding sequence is TGTGCCAGCAGACTACAGGAGACGCACTTC.

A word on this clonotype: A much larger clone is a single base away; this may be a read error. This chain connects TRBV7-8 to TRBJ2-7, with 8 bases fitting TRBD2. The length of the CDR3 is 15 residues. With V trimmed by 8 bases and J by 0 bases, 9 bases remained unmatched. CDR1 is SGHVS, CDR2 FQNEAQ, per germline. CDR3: CASLEKLAVSYEQYF. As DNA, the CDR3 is TGTGCCAGCTTGGAGAAACTAGCGGTCTCCTACGAGCAGTACTTC.

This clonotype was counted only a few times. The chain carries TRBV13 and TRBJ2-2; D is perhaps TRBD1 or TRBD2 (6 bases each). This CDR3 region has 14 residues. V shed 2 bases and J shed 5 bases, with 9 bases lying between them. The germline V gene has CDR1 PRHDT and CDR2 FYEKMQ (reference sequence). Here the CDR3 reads CASSLQGRTGELFF. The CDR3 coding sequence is TGTGCCAGCAGCTTACAGGGGAGGACCGGGGAGCTGTTTTTT.

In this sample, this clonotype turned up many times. The DNA of the CDR3 is TGTGCCAGCCAGGGACAGGGTAACCTCAACACTGAAGCTTTCTTT. This codes for CASQGQGNLNTEAFF. The chain joins TRBV6-6 to TRBJ1-1, with 9 bases fitting TRBD1. Germline CDR1 reads MNHNY; CDR2 reads SVGAGI (reference sequence). V lost 8 bases to trimming and J lost 2 bases; unmatched junction nucleotides: 9. The CDR3 runs 15 residues.

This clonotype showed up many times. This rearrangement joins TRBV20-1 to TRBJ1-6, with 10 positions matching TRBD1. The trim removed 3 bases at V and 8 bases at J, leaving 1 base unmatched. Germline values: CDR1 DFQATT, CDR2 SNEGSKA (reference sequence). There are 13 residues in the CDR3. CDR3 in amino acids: CSARGTGDSPLHF. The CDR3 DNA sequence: TGCAGTGCTAGGGGGACAGGGGATTCACCCCTCCACTTT.

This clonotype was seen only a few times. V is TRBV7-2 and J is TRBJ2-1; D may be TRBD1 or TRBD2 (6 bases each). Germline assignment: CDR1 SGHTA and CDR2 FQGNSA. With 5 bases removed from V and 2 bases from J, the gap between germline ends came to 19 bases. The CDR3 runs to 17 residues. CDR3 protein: CASSQGGGGLPYNEQFF. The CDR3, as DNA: TGTGCCAGCAGCCAAGGAGGAGGGGGGCTCCCCTACAATGAGCAGTTCTTC.

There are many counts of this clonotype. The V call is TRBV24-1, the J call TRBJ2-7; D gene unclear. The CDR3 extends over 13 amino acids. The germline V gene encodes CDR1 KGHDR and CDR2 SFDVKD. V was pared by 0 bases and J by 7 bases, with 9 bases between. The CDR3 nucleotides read TGTGCCACCAGTGATTTGACCGGAAAAGAGCAGTACTTC. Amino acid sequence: CATSDLTGKEQYF.

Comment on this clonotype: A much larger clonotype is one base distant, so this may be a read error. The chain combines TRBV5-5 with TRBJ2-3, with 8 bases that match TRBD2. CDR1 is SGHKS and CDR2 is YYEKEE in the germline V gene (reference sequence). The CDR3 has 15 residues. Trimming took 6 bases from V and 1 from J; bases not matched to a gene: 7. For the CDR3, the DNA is TGTGCCAGCAATCGAAGCGGGAGTGGCACAGATACGCAGTATTTT. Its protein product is CASNRSGSGTDTQYF.

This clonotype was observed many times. The CDR3 sequence is CASRGSRTTSTDTQYF. The CDR3 DNA reads as TGTGCCAGCAGGGGGTCCCGGACTACGAGCACAGATACGCAGTATTTT. The chain recombines TRBV2 with TRBJ2-3; weak D call: TRBD2 (6 bases). The CDR3 has 16 residues. V lost 6 bases and J lost 0, with 16 bases in between. From germline, CDR1 is SNHLY and CDR2 FYNNEI.

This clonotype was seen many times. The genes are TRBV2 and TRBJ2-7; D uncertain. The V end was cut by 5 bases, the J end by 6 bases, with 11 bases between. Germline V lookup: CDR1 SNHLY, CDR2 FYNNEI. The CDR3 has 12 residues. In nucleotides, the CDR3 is TGTGCCAGCAGTTTAGTATCACTCGAGCAGTACTTC. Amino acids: CASSLVSLEQYF.

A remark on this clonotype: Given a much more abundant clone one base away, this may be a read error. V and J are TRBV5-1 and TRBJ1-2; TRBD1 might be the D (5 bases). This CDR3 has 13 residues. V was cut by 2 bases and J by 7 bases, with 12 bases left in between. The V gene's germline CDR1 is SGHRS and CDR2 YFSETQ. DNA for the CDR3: TGCGCCAGCAGCTTCGGGGGGGACTGTGGCTACACCTTC. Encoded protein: CASSFGGDCGYTF.

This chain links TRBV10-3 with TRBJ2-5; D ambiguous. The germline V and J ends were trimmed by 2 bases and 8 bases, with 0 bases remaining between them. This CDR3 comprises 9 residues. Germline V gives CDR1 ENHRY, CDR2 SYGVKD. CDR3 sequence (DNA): TGTGCCATCAGTGAGACCCAGTACTTC. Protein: CAISETQYF.

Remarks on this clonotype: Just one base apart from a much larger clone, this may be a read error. CDR3 nucleotide sequence: TGCAGTGCCATACCGTGGCTGGGAGCCGGAAACACCATACATTTT. Its protein is CSAIPWLGAGNTIHF. The rearrangement links TRBV20-1 to TRBJ1-3; unclear D gene. The CDR3 runs 15 residues. Germline assignment: CDR1 DFQATT and CDR2 SNEGSKA (reference sequence).

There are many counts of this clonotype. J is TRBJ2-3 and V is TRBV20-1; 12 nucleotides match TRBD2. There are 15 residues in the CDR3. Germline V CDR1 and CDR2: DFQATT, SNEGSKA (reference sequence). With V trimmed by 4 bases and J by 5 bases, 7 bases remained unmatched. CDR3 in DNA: TGCAGTGCTAAACAACTAGCGGGAGGAGGAGATACGCAGTATTTT. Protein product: CSAKQLAGGGDTQYF.

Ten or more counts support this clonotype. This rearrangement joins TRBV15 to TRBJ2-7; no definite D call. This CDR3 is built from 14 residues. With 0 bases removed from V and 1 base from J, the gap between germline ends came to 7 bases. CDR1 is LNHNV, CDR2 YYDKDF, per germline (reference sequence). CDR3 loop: CATSREAPSYEQYF. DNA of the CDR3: TGTGCCACCAGCAGAGAGGCTCCTTCCTACGAGCAGTACTTC.

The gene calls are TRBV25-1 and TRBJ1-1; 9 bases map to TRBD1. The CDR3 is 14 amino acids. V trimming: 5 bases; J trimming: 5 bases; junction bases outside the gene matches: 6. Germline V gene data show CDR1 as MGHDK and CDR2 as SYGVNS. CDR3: CASSNRGRGTEAFF. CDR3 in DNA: TGTGCCAGCAGTAACAGGGGGCGGGGGACTGAAGCTTTCTTT.

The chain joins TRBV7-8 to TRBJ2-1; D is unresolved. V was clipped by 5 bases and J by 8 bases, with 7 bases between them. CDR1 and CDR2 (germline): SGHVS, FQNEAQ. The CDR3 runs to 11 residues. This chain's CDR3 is CASSPQYEQFF. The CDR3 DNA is TGTGCCAGCAGCCCTCAGTATGAGCAGTTCTTC.

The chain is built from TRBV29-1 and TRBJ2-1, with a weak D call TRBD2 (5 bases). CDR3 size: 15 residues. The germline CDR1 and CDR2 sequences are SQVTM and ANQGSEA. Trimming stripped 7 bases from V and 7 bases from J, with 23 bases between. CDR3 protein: CSAPSQRGSGNEQFF. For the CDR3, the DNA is TGCAGCGCCCCCAGCCAACGAGGGAGCGGTAATGAGCAGTTCTTC.